Shown below are 19 T cell receptor beta chains from a single sample sequenced in a study of blood T cell repertoires in COVID-19. Sequencing used immunoSEQ multiplex PCR; TCRdb keeps in-frame clones, though not all of them. The sample has roughly 100,000 clones; over 60% are singletons. Sequenced: peripheral blood. The origin of the receptors is an older man with COVID-19, enrolled during active disease.

This clone has more than one count but fewer than ten. This rearrangement joins TRBV6-6 to TRBJ2-5; unclear D gene. This CDR3 region has 15 residues. V dropped 6 bases and J dropped 1 base, with 15 bases sitting between them. The germline V gene encodes CDR1 MNHNY and CDR2 SVGAGI (reference sequence). The CDR3 DNA reads TGTGCCAGCAGCAATCCCGACATAGGCCAAGAGACCCAGTACTTC. Translation: CASSNPDIGQETQYF.

This chain uses TRBV28 with TRBJ1-2; 9 positions agree with TRBD1. J gave up 4 bases and V 6 bases, and 6 bases lay outside the gene matches. This CDR3 is built from 14 residues. Looked up from germline, CDR1 is MDHEN and CDR2 is SYDVKM. In DNA, the CDR3 is TGTGCCAGCAGACTACAGGGGGCGCCCTATGGCTACACCTTC. It specifies CASRLQGAPYGYTF.

V gene TRBV7-2 combines with J gene TRBJ2-3; 11 bases are shared with TRBD2. Germline V gene lookup returns CDR1 SGHTA and CDR2 FQGNSA. The V segment lost 1 base and the J segment 4 bases; nucleotides outside the gene matches: 4. This CDR3 spans 16 amino acids. CDR3: CASSLGLAGKADTQYF. The CDR3 DNA sequence: TGTGCCAGCAGCTTAGGACTAGCGGGAAAGGCAGATACGCAGTATTTT. Supplemented by reference TRBV7-2 and TRBJ2-3, the full variable domain reads GAGVSQSPSNKVTEKGKDVELRCDPISGHTALYWYRQSLGQGLEFLIYFQGNSAPDKSGLPSDRFSAERTGGSVSTLTIQRTQQEDSAVYLCASSLGLAGKADTQYFGPGTRLTVL.

The gene calls are TRBV13 and TRBJ2-2; 10 bases match TRBD2. The V gene's germline CDR1 is PRHDT and CDR2 FYEKMQ (reference sequence). With 3 bases clipped from V and 1 base from J, the junction kept 8 bases outside the gene matches. The CDR3 sequence is 18 residues long. CDR3 sequence reads: CASSLGVGLAENTGELFF. CDR3 nucleotides: TGTGCCAGCAGCTTGGGGGTAGGACTAGCGGAGAACACCGGGGAGCTGTTTTTT.

The chain combines TRBV20-1 with TRBJ2-3; weak D call: TRBD2 (6 bases). CDR1 and CDR2 from the germline V gene are DFQATT and SNEGSKA (reference sequence). V was trimmed by 3 bases and J by 0 bases, leaving 16 bases between them. This CDR3 has 16 residues. This CDR3 reads CSASSPRRGSTDTQYF. Written as DNA, the CDR3 is TGCAGTGCTAGTTCTCCTAGGAGGGGCAGCACAGATACGCAGTATTTT.

The chain links TRBV5-1 to TRBJ1-5, with D hard to call. The CDR3 runs to 13 residues. Germline lookup yields CDR1 SGHRS and CDR2 YFSETQ. V was clipped by 0 bases and J by 5 bases, with 6 bases between them. The CDR3 nucleotides are TGCGCCAGCAGCTTGGGGCCCGATCAGCCCCAGCATTTT. Protein: CASSLGPDQPQHF.

J is TRBJ2-1 and V is TRBV29-1, with TRBD1 identical over 7 bases. Germline V gene data show CDR1 as SQVTM and CDR2 as ANQGSEA. The V segment lost 7 bases and the J segment 5 bases; nucleotides outside the gene matches: 11. The CDR3 has 14 amino acids. CDR3: CSAQGTAADNEQFF. The CDR3 DNA reads TGCAGCGCCCAAGGGACAGCGGCTGACAATGAGCAGTTCTTC.

The rearrangement links TRBV7-8 to TRBJ2-3, with 11 bases matching TRBD1. J gave up 5 bases and V 6 bases, and 7 bases lay outside the gene matches. The CDR3 has 15 residues. CDR1 and CDR2 (germline): SGHVS, FQNEAQ. The CDR3 reads CASRGQGALVDTQYF. In DNA form, the CDR3 reads TGTGCCAGCAGAGGACAGGGGGCGTTGGTAGATACGCAGTATTTT.

V and J are TRBV4-3 and TRBJ2-7; TRBD1 matches at 10 bases. The germline V gene encodes CDR1 LGHNA and CDR2 YSLEER. The ends lost 4 bases at V and 3 bases at J; junction bases unmatched: 3. CDR3 size: 14 residues. The CDR3 DNA is TGCGCCAGCAGCCTGGGACAGGGGCGCTACGAGCAGTACTTC. Its protein product is CASSLGQGRYEQYF.

The CDR3 bases are TGTGCCAGCAGTGAATGGGGACATGGGGGCTTCGAGCAGTACTTC. It codes for CASSEWGHGGFEQYF. This chain links TRBV6-1 with TRBJ2-7; D possibly corresponds to TRBD1 (6 bases). V was clipped by 2 bases and J by 6 bases, with 17 bases between them. Germline CDR1 MNHNS, CDR2 SASEGT. The length of the CDR3 is 15 residues.

This chain connects TRBV5-1 to TRBJ1-5; 8 positions match TRBD1. J was trimmed by 2 bases and V by 4 bases; bases with no gene match: 5. The CDR3 runs to 15 residues. Per the germline V gene, CDR1 is SGHRS and CDR2 is YFSETQ. CDR3 coding DNA: TGCGCCAGCAGCCTTACAGGGGGTGGCAATCAGCCCCAGCATTTT. It encodes CASSLTGGGNQPQHF. Drawing the rest from reference TRBV5-1 and TRBJ1-5, the complete variable domain is KAGVTQTPRYLIKTRGQQVTLSCSPISGHRSVSWYQQTPGQGLQFLFEYFSETQRNKGNFPGRFSGRQFSNSRSEMNVSTLELGDSALYLCASSLTGGGNQPQHFGDGTRLSIL.

The gene calls are TRBV6-5 and TRBJ1-6; D call uncertain. The V gene's germline CDR1 is MNHEY and CDR2 SVGAGI. V gave up 5 bases and J gave up 9 bases, with 5 bases separating them. The CDR3 length is 11 residues. The CDR3 sequence is CASSRGSPLHF. CDR3 in DNA: TGTGCCAGCAGTCGGGGTTCACCCCTCCACTTT.

This clone was recorded only once. The genes are TRBV6-5 and TRBJ1-1; no clear D. Germline CDR1 is MNHEY and CDR2 is SVGAGI. The CDR3 covers 14 residues. Trimming removed 0 bases from V and 2 bases from J, with 7 bases in between. CDR3: CASSYSTPNTEAFF. As DNA, the CDR3 is TGTGCCAGCAGTTACTCGACACCAAACACTGAAGCTTTCTTT.

The chain couples TRBV15 to TRBJ1-6; 9 bases line up with TRBD1. The CDR3 contains 21 residues. J gave up 6 bases and V 5 bases, and 23 bases lay outside the gene matches. Germline assignment: CDR1 LNHNV and CDR2 YYDKDF (reference sequence). The CDR3 nucleotides read TGTGCCACCAGCGTGCGCGGGGCCGGGACAGGGTGGATATCGAGTAATTCACCCCTCCACTTT. It encodes CATSVRGAGTGWISSNSPLHF.

CDR3 in DNA: TGTGCCAGCCTGATTGGACAGGGCGGGTACAATGAGCAGTTCTTC. Amino acid sequence: CASLIGQGGYNEQFF. The chain has TRBV28 and TRBJ2-1; TRBD1 matches at 8 bases. Germline V gene data show CDR1 as MDHEN and CDR2 as SYDVKM. The CDR3 length is 15 residues. V lost 8 bases, J lost 4 bases, and 10 bases stayed unmatched.

The rearrangement links TRBV5-1 to TRBJ1-4; 7 nucleotides match TRBD1. V was pared by 6 bases and J by 4 bases, with 9 bases of the junction left unmatched. The length of the CDR3 is 15 residues. Germline CDR1 SGHRS, CDR2 YFSETQ. CDR3 bases: TGCGCCAGCACCCCTTCTGGACAGGTTAATGAAAAACTGTTTTTT. Translated, it gives CASTPSGQVNEKLFF.

This chain links TRBV28 with TRBJ1-3; 7 nucleotides agree with TRBD1. Germline V CDR1 and CDR2: MDHEN, SYDVKM. Trimming removed 8 bases from V and 9 bases from J; junction bases left unmatched: 16. This CDR3 contains 15 residues. Here the CDR3 reads CASSFRDSTWSTIYF. CDR3 nucleotides: TGTGCCAGCTCGTTCAGGGACAGTACGTGGAGCACCATATATTTT.

The CDR3 loop is CASRYFDWGRDEAFF. Written as DNA, the CDR3 is TGTGCCAGCAGGTACTTCGATTGGGGGCGAGATGAAGCTTTCTTT. The J gene is TRBJ1-1, the V gene TRBV7-9; possible D gene TRBD1, 6 bases. The CDR3 spans 15 residues. CDR1 is SEHNR and CDR2 is FQNEAQ in the germline V gene (reference sequence). The ends were cut back, 6 bases at V and 7 bases at J, with 21 bases in the middle.

A word on this clone: This likely comes from a read error, as the CDR3 has no conserved phenylalanine or tryptophan at its end. The DNA is omitted, as the CDR3 cannot be located on it reliably, and the CDR3 follows TCRdb's listing. The chain combines TRBV5-3 with TRBJ1-4; TRBD1 is the table's D call, not checked against the DNA. TRBV5-3 is an ORF, and what it does is uncertain. 10 amino acids form the CDR3, both terminal residues included. The CDR3 sequence: CARSLYRQFV.